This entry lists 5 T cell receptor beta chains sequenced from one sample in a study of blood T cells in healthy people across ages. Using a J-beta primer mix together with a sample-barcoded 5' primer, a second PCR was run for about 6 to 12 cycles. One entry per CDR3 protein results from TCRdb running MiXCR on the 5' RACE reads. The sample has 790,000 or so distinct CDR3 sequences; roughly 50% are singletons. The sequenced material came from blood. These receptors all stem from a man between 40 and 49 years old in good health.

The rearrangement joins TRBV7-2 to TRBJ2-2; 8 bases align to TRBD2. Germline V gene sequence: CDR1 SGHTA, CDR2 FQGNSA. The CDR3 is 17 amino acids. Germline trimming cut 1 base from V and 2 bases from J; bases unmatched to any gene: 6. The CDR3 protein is CASSLGPGLVNTGELFF. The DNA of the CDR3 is TGTGCCAGCAGCTTAGGGCCGGGACTAGTTAACACCGGGGAGCTGTTTTTT.

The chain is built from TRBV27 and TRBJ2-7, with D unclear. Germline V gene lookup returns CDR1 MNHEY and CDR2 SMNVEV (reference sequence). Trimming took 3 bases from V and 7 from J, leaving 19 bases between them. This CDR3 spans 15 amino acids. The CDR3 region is CASSFIHPRFNEQYF. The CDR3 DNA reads TGTGCCAGCAGTTTCATTCACCCCCGCTTCAATGAGCAGTACTTC.

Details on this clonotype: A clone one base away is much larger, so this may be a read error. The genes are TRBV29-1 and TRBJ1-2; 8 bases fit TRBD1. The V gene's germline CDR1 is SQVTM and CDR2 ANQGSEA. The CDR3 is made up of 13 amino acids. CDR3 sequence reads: CSVAGQGPYGYPF. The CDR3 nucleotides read TGCAGCGTTGCTGGACAGGGTCCCTATGGCTACCCCTTC. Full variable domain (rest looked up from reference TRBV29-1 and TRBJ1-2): SAVISQKPSRDICQRGTSLTIQCQVDSQVTMMFWYRQQPGQSLTLIATANQGSEATYESGFVIDKFPISRPNLTFSTLTVSNMSPEDSSIYLCSVAGQGPYGYPFGSGTRLTVV.

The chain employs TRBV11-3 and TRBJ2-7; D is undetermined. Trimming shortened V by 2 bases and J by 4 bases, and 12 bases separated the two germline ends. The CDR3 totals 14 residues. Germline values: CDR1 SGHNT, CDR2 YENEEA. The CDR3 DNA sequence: TGTGCCAGCAGCTTACTTGCAGCAAGGTACGAGCAGTACTTC. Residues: CASSLLAARYEQYF.

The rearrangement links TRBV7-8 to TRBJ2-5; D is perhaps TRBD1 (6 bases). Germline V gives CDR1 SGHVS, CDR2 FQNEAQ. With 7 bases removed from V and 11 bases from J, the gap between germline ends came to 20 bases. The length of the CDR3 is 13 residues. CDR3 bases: TGTGCCAGCAACCCGGGACACTCCTACGGGCAGTACTTC. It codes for CASNPGHSYGQYF.